Listed below are T cell receptor beta chains from one sample, sequenced in a study of T cells in Graves' hyperthyroidism and ophthalmopathy. Each CDR3 protein is one row after TCRdb ran MiXCR on the multiplex PCR reads. Of about 480,000 distinct CDR3 sequences listed, approximately 15% are singletons. Material: blood. These receptors originate from a woman aged 18-29 years with Graves' hyperthyroidism. Each CDR3 is given with its conserved first and last residue. Each record gives: clone size, V gene, D gene, J gene, CDR3 DNA, CDR3 protein. The D gene is left open where the match is weak. Expanded clones are given a class, and other clones once, few, many or no size at all.

>.|TRBV10-2|TRBD2|TRBJ2-3
TGCGCCACCTCCAGGACGGGAGGGTTCACAGATACGCAGTATTTT
CATSRTGGFTDTQYF
>once|TRBV4-1|.|TRBJ2-3
TGCGCCAGCAGCCGAACCCTGATTGGAGGCACAGATACGCAGTATTTT
CASSRTLIGGTDTQYF
>many|TRBV12-3/TRBV12-4|.|TRBJ2-5
TGTGCCAGCAGTTTCGACAGGCGGGAGACCCAGTACTTC
CASSFDRRETQYF
>few|TRBV30|.|TRBJ2-2
TGTGCCTGGAGTGTCACCAGGACCGGGGAGCTGTTTTTT
CAWSVTRTGELFF
>.|TRBV12-3/TRBV12-4|.|TRBJ1-2
TGTGCCAGCAGTTTCCTCGGGGGCGAAACCTATGGCTACACCTTC
CASSFLGGETYGYTF
>many|TRBV27|TRBD2|TRBJ2-3
TGTGCCAGCAGTACCCCTGGTTCTAGCGGGGTCACAGATACGCAGTATTTT
CASSTPGSSGVTDTQYF
>few|TRBV6-1|TRBD1|TRBJ1-4
TGTGCCAGCAGTGAAACCCCAGGGGGGGGAGAACGGTATGAAAAACTGTTTTTT
CASSETPGGGERYEKLFF
>few|TRBV19|TRBD1|TRBJ1-1
TGTGCCAGTAGCCAACAGGGGGACACTGAAGCTTTCTTT
CASSQQGDTEAFF
>many|TRBV6-1|TRBD1|TRBJ1-2
TGTGCCAGCAGTGGGACAGGGGTTGTATATGGCTACACCTTC
CASSGTGVVYGYTF
>few|TRBV6-2/TRBV6-3|TRBD1|TRBJ1-2
TGTGCCAGCAGGACAGGGGGCAATGGCTACACCTTC
CASRTGGNGYTF
>many|TRBV20-1|TRBD2|TRBJ2-1
TGCAGTGCTGGACTAGCGGGTTCCAATGAGCAGTTCTTC
CSAGLAGSNEQFF
>many|TRBV7-9|.|TRBJ2-2
TGTGCCAGCAGGATCCTAGTGGGCACCGGGGAGCTGTTTTTT
CASRILVGTGELFF
>many|TRBV30|TRBD1|TRBJ1-6
TGTGCCTGGAGTGTACAGGGGAGAGGATCACCCCTCCACTTT
CAWSVQGRGSPLHF
>few|TRBV6-5|.|TRBJ1-1
TGTGCCAGCAGTTACCGGGGTGGAACTGAAGCTTTCTTT
CASSYRGGTEAFF
>.|TRBV19|.|TRBJ1-4
TGTGCCAGTACTCGGACAGATAATGAAAAACTGTTTTTT
CASTRTDNEKLFF
>few|TRBV4-1|.|TRBJ2-3
TGCGCCAGCAGATCCCTTTACCAGAGGGCAGATACGCAGTATTTT
CASRSLYQRADTQYF
>many|TRBV10-3|TRBD2|TRBJ2-5
TGTGCCATCAGTGGTGGACTAGGAGAGACCCAGTACTTC
CAISGGLGETQYF
>.|TRBV7-2|.|TRBJ2-5
TGTGCCAGCAGCCACCCACTAGGAGAAGAGACCCAGTACTTC
CASSHPLGEETQYF
>.|TRBV10-3|.|TRBJ1-6
TGTGCCATCAGGACCGGTAGGTCCTATAATTCACCCCTCCACTTT
CAIRTGRSYNSPLHF
>.|TRBV27|TRBD2|TRBJ2-3
TGTGCCAGCAGCGTAGACGTCAGCGGGAGAGGGGCAGATACGCAGTATTTT
CASSVDVSGRGADTQYF
>few|TRBV19|.|TRBJ1-5
TGTGCCAGTAGTATAGATGTACAGGGTGGCCAGCCCCAGCATTTT
CASSIDVQGGQPQHF
>few|TRBV6-1|.|TRBJ2-1
TGTGCCAGCAGTTTAGAGGGAGAATACAATGAGCAGTTCTTC
CASSLEGEYNEQFF
>few|TRBV9|.|TRBJ1-3
TGTGCCAGCAGCGCGAGCCTGGCGGGAAACACCATATATTTT
CASSASLAGNTIYF
>few|TRBV12-3/TRBV12-4|.|TRBJ1-4
TGTGCCAGCAGTCCCACGAATGAGAATGAAAAACTGTTTTTT
CASSPTNENEKLFF
>few|TRBV20-1|.|TRBJ2-3
TGCAGTGCTAGAGAAATTAACGACCTCACAGATACGCAGTATTTT
CSAREINDLTDTQYF
>many|TRBV7-8|.|TRBJ2-1
TGTGCCAGCAGCTTAGCGGGAGAGTACAATGAGCAGTTCTTC
CASSLAGEYNEQFF
>.|TRBV27|.|TRBJ1-2
TGTGCCAGCAGTTTATTAGGCGGTAGTACAGAGGGTGGCTACACCTTC
CASSLLGGSTEGGYTF
>many|TRBV2|TRBD2|TRBJ2-1
TGTGCCAGCAGTGTCCCTAGCGGGAGTCGGAGTGAGCAGTTCTTC
CASSVPSGSRSEQFF
>many|TRBV15|.|TRBJ2-5
TGTGCCACCAGCAGATCGACATTTCAAGAGACCCAGTACTTC
CATSRSTFQETQYF
>few|TRBV29-1|.|TRBJ2-6
TGCAGCGTGGACACCATCTCTGGGGCCAACGTCCCGACTTTC
CSVDTISGANVPTF
>many|TRBV20-1|.|TRBJ2-2
TGCAGTGCTTCCGGGACGGCGAACACCGGGGAGCTGTTTTTT
CSASGTANTGELFF
>many|TRBV2|.|TRBJ1-1
TGTGCCAGCAGTCACCCTGGAACCACCACTGAAGCTTTCTTT
CASSHPGTTTEAFF